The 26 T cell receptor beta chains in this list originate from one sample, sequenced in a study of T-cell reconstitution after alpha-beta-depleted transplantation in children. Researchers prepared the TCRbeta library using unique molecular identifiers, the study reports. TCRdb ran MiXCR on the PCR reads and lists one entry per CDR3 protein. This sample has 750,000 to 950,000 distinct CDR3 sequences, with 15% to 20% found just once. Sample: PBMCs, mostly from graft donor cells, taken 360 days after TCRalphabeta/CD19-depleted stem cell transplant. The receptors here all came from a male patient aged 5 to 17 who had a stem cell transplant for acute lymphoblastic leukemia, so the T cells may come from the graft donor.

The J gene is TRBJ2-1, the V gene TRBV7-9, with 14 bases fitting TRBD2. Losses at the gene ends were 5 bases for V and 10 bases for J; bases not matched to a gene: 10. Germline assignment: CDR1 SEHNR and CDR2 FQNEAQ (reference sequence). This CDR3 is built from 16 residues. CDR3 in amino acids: CASSPGTSGRVREQFF. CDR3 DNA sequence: TGTGCCAGCAGCCCGGGGACTAGCGGGAGAGTGCGAGAGCAGTTCTTC.

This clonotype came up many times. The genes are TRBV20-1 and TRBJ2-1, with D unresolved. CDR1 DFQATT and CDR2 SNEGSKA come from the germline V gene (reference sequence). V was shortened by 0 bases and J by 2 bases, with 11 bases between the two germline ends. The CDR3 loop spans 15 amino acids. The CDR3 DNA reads TGCAGTGCTAGAGATTTGTCTCTAGCCTACAATGAGCAGTTCTTC. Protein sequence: CSARDLSLAYNEQFF.

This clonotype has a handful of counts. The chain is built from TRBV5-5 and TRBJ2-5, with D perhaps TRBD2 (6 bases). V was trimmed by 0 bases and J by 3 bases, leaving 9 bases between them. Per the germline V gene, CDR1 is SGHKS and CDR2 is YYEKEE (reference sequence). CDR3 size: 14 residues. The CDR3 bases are TGTGCCAGCAGCTTGGGGGGGGATAAAGAGACCCAGTACTTC. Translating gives CASSLGGDKETQYF.

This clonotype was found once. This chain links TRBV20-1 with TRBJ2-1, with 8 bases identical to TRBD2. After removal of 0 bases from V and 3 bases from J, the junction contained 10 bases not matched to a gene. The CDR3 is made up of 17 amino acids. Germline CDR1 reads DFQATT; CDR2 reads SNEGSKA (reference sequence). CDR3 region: CSARDWGSGISYNEQFF. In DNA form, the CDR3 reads TGCAGTGCTAGAGATTGGGGTAGCGGGATTAGCTACAATGAGCAGTTCTTC.

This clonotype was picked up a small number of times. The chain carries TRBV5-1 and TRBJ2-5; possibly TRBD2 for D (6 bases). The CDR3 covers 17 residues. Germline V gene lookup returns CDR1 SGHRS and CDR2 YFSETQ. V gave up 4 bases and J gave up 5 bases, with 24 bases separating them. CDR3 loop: CASSLSSSRRVRETQYF. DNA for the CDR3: TGCGCCAGCAGCCTGTCCTCTAGCCGGAGGGTCCGGGAGACCCAGTACTTC.

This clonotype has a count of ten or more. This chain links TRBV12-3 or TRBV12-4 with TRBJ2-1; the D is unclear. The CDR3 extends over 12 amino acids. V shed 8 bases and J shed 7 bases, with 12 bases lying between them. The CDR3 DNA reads TGTGCCAGCGATAGGGCCAATAATGAGCAGTTCTTC. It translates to CASDRANNEQFF.

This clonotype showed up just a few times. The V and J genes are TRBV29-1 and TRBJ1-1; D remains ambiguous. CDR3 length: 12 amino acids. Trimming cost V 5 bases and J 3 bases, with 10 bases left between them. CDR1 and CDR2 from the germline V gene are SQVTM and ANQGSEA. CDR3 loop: CSVRSRDTEAFF. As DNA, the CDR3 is TGCAGCGTTAGGTCCCGCGACACTGAAGCTTTCTTT. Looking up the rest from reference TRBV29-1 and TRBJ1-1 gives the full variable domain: SAVISQKPSRDICQRGTSLTIQCQVDSQVTMMFWYRQQPGQSLTLIATANQGSEATYESGFVIDKFPISRPNLTFSTLTVSNMSPEDSSIYLCSVRSRDTEAFFGQGTRLTVV.

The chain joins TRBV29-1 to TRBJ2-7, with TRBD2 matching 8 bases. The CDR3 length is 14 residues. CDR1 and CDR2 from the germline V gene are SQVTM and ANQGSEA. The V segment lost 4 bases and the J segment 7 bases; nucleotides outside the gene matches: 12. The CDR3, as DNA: TGCAGCGTTGTAGCGGGACAAACCCTCGGGGAGCAGTACTTC. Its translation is CSVVAGQTLGEQYF.

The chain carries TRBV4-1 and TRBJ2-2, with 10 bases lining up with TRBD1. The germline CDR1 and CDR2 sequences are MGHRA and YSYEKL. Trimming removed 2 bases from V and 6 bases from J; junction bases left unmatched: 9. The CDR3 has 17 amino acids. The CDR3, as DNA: TGCGCCAGCAGCCAACCGCGACAGGGGGCGCGATCCGGGGAGCTGTTTTTT. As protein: CASSQPRQGARSGELFF.

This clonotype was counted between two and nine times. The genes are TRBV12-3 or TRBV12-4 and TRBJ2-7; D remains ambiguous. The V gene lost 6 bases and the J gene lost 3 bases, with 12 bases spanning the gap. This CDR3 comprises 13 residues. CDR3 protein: CASSPASNYEQYF. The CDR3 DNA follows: TGTGCCAGCAGCCCGGCCTCAAACTACGAGCAGTACTTC.

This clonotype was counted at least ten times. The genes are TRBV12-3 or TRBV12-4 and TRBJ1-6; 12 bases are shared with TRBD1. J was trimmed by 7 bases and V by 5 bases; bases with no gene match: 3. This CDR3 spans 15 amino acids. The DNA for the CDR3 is TGTGCCAGCAGTGCCGGGACAGGGGGCAATTCACCCCTCCACTTT. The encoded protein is CASSAGTGGNSPLHF.

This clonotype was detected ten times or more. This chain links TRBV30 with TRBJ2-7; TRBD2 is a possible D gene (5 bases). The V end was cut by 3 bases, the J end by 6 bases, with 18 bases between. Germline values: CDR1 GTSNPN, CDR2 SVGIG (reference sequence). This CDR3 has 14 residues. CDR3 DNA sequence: TGTGCCTGGAGAGGTCGGGGTTTTGAAGCCGAGCAGTACTTC. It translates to CAWRGRGFEAEQYF.

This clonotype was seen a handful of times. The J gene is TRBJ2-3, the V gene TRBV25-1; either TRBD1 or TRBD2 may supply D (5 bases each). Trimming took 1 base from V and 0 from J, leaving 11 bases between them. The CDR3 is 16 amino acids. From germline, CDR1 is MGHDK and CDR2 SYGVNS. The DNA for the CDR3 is TGTGCCAGCAGTGAATTTCGAGGGGCTAGCACAGATACGCAGTATTTT. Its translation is CASSEFRGASTDTQYF. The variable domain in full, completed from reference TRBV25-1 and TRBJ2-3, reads EADIYQTPRYLVIGTGKKITLECSQTMGHDKMYWYQQDPGMELHLIHYSYGVNSTEKGDLSSESTVSRIRTEHFPLTLESARPSHTSQYLCASSEFRGASTDTQYFGPGTRLTVL.

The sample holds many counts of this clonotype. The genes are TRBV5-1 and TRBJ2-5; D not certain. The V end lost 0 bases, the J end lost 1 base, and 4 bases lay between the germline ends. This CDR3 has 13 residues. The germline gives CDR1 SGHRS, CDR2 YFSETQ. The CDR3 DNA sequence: TGCGCCAGCAGCTTGGCACTCCAAGAGACCCAGTACTTC. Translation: CASSLALQETQYF.

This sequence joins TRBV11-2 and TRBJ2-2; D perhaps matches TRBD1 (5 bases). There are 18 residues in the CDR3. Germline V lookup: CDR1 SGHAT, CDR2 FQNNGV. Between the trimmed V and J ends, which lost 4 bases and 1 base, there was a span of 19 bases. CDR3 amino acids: CASSSFWPGQGNTGELFF. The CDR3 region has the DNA TGTGCCAGCAGCTCGTTTTGGCCAGGGCAGGGGAACACCGGGGAGCTGTTTTTT.

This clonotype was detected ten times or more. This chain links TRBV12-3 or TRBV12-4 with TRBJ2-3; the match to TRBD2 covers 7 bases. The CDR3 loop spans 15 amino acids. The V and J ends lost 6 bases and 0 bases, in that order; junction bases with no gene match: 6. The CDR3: CASRAGLPSTDTQYF. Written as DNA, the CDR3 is TGTGCCAGCAGAGCGGGACTACCTAGCACAGATACGCAGTATTTT.

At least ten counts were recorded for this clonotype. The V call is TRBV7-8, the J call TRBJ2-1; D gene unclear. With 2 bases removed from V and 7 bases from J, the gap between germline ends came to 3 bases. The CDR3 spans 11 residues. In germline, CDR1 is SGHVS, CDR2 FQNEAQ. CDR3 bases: TGTGCCAGCAGCTTATGGAATGAGCAGTTCTTC. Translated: CASSLWNEQFF.

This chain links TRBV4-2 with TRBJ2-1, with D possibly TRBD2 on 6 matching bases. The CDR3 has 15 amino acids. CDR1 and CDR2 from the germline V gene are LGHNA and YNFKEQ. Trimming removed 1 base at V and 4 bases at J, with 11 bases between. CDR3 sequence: CASSQAGVWYNEQFF. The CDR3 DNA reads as TGTGCCAGCAGCCAAGCGGGAGTGTGGTACAATGAGCAGTTCTTC.

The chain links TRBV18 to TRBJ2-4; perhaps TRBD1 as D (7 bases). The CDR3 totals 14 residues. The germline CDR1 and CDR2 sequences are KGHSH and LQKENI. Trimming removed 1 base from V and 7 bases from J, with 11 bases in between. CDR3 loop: CASSPQGAGNIQYF. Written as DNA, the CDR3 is TGTGCCAGCTCACCACAGGGGGCGGGGAACATTCAGTACTTC.

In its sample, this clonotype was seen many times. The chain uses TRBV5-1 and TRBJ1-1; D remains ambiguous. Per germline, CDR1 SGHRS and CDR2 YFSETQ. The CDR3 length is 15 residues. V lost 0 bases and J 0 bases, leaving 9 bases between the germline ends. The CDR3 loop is CASSLDRAMNTEAFF. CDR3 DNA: TGCGCCAGCAGCTTGGACCGGGCCATGAACACTGAAGCTTTCTTT.

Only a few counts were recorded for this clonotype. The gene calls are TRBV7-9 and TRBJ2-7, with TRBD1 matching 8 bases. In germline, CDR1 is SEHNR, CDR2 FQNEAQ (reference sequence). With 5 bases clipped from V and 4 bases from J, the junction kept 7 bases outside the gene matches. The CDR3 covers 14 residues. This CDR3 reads CASSGQGQVYEQYF. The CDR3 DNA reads TGTGCCAGCAGCGGACAGGGACAAGTATACGAGCAGTACTTC.

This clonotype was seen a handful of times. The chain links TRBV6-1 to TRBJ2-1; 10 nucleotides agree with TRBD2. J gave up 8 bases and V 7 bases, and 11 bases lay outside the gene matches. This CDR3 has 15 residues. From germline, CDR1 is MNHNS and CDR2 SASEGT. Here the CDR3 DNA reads TGTGCCAGCACTCTTAGCGGGAGGCCCAGGGATGAGCAGTTCTTC. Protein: CASTLSGRPRDEQFF.

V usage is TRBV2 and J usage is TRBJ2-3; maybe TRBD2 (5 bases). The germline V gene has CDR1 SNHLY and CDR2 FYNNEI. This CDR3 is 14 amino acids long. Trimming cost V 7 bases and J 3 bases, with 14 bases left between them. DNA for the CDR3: TGTGCCAGCACCCGATACGGGGTTACAGATACGCAGTATTTT. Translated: CASTRYGVTDTQYF.

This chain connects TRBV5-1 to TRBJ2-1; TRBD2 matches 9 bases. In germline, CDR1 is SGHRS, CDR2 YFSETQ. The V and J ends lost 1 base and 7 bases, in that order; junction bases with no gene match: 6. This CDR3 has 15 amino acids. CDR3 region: CASSLRLAGQNEQFF. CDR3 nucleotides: TGCGCCAGCAGCTTGAGGCTAGCGGGACAAAATGAGCAGTTCTTC.

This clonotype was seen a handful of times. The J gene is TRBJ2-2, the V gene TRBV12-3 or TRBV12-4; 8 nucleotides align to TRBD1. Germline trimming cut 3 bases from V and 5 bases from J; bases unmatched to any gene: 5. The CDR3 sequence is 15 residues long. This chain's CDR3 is CASSFNRGRTGELFF. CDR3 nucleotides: TGTGCCAGCAGTTTCAACAGGGGGAGGACCGGGGAGCTGTTTTTT.

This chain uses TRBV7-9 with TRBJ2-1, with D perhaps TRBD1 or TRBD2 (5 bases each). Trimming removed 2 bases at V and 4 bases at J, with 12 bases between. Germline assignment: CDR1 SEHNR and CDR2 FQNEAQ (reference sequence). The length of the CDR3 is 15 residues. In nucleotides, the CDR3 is TGTGCCAGCAGCTTAATGGGGGAGCGGTACAATGAGCAGTTCTTC. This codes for CASSLMGERYNEQFF.